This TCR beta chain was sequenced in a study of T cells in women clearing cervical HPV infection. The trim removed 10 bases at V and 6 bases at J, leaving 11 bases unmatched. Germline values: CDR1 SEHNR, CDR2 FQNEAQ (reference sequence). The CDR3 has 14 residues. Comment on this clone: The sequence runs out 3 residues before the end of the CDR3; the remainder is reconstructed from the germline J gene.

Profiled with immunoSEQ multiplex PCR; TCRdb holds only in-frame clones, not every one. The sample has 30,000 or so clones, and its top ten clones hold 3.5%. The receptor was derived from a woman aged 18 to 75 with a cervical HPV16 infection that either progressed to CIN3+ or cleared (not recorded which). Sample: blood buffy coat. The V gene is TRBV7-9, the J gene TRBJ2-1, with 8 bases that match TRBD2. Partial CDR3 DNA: TGTGCCAATACGCGGGAGGAAAATCTCAATGAG. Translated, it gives CANTREENLNE. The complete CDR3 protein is CANTREENLNEQFF.